This TCR beta chain was retrieved from a study of a mutant IDH1 vaccine in newly diagnosed glioma. General study points: Pseudoprogression apparently tracked independently of changes in top peripheral T cell clonotypes.

Noted time point: week 35, safety follow-up. Doses comprised 300 ug of mutant IDH1 20-mer peptide each, plus topical imiquimod. New WHO grade 3 or 4 astrocytomas that were IDH1-mutant and ATRX-lost occurred in the donors. As for this clone: No antigen is known for it.

TCRdb keeps only in-frame clones here, not all; method: immunoSEQ multiplex PCR. In the table there are about 50,000 clones, 76% of which are singletons. This sample comprised PBMCs, obtained from a glioma patient whose treatment included an IDH1 peptide vaccine. The sequence derives from a man between 40 and 49 years old with glioma.

CDR3 in amino acids: CASSGRGRAVDTQYF. CDR3 in DNA: TGTGCCAGCAGTGGGAGGGGCAGGGCGGTAGATACGCAGTATTTT. The chain combines TRBV27 with TRBJ2-3; 7 nucleotides match TRBD2. Germline CDR1 reads MNHEY; CDR2 reads SMNVEV (reference sequence). Germline trimming cut 5 bases from V and 5 bases from J; bases unmatched to any gene: 10. The CDR3 has 15 amino acids.